This TCR beta chain was recovered during a study of response to subunit inactivated influenza vaccine. Study outcomes and limitations: Authors suggested that a seasonal influenza vaccination recruits few new T cells each time.

TCRdb re-called the RT-PCR reads with MiXCR, one entry per CDR3 protein. The top ten clones hold 11% of a sample with about 780,000 distinct CDR3 sequences, roughly 18% of them seen once. As to this clonotype: Its antigen is currently unknown.

Sequencing used PBMCs from blood, obtained roughly 5 days after vaccination. This sequence originates from a man aged 50-60 years who received an inactivated influenza vaccine.

CDR3 nucleotide sequence: TGCGCCAGCAGCCAAACGCTAGCGGGAGGCCGCAATGAGCAGTTCTTC. Amino acid sequence: CASSQTLAGGRNEQFF. This chain uses TRBV4-3 with TRBJ2-1; TRBD2 matches 11 bases. Germline V CDR1 and CDR2: LGHNA, YSLEER. With V trimmed by 2 bases and J by 6 bases, 6 bases remained unmatched. CDR3 length: 16 amino acids.